This T cell receptor (beta chain) was found in a study of blood T cell repertoires in COVID-19. Some clones are missing from TCRdb's copy, which holds only in-frame ones; the method was immunoSEQ multiplex PCR. The data contain about 49,000 clones, roughly 90% of them singletons. The receptor comes from a human donor in a cohort sampled during active COVID-19. Sequencing was done on a sample of peripheral blood.

The CDR3, as DNA: TGTGCCAGCAGTTGGGGGGGGAGCGACACTGAAGCTTTCTTT. As protein: CASSWGGSDTEAFF. This chain joins TRBV27 and TRBJ1-1; D is possibly TRBD1 (5 bases). CDR1 MNHEY and CDR2 SMNVEV come from the germline V gene (reference sequence). This CDR3 is 14 amino acids long. Trimming cost V 4 bases and J 3 bases, with 12 bases left between them.